These T cell receptor beta chains were read from a single sample in a study of OX40 agonist ivuxolimab in advanced cancers. The protocol was immunoSEQ multiplex PCR, while the TCRdb copy is restricted to in-frame clones and leaves out a portion. This repertoire shows 96,000 or so clones, more than 80% found once; its top ten account for under 7%. Sequences were derived from CD4+ or CD8+ T cells sorted from blood, sampled in a trial of the OX40 agonist ivuxolimab. These TCRs come from an adult with an advanced solid tumor such as melanoma, head and neck, liver or kidney cancer. The CDR3 runs from the conserved cysteine through the conserved F or W. Fields, in order: J gene, CDR3 length, clone size, D gene, V gene, CDR3 protein. A D gene is named only where the DNA matches it firmly. Some rows have no size entry. The others give once, few or many, or a class for an expanded clone.

TRBJ2-7	15	-	TRBD2	TRBV27	CASSGLAGGIYEQYF
TRBJ1-5	16	-	TRBD1	TRBV27	CASSSTTGTSNQPQHF
TRBJ1-2	14	-	TRBD1	TRBV19	CASSMARGPYGYTF
TRBJ1-2	15	-	-	TRBV19	CASSIFGRTNYGYTF
TRBJ1-3	13	-	-	TRBV28	CASSFSVGNTIYF
TRBJ2-7	12	-	-	TRBV11-2	CASSLQTYEQYF
TRBJ1-1	14	-	-	TRBV7-2	CASSSSLSGTEAFF
TRBJ2-7	13	-	-	TRBV5-1	CASSLEQGPEQYF
TRBJ2-7	12	-	-	TRBV13	CASSGQGGEQYF
TRBJ2-7	13	-	-	TRBV9	CASSDQSSYEQYF
TRBJ1-6	17	-	TRBD1	TRBV7-6	CASSSLTGGDLNSPLHF
TRBJ1-2	15	-	TRBD1	TRBV19	CASSHTGTGVDGYTF
TRBJ2-7	14	-	-	TRBV7-6	CASSREDGNYEQYF
TRBJ1-1	14	-	-	TRBV6-6	CASSYPGTGSEAFF
TRBJ1-6	16	-	TRBD1	TRBV4-3	CASSQERDRINSPLHF
-	14	-	-	TRBV5-6	CASSLEPGTYEQYF
TRBJ2-7	16	few	TRBD1	TRBV4-3	CASSQEDGTDFYEQYF
TRBJ2-7	16	once	-	TRBV5-1	CASSSNADIITYEQYF
TRBJ2-1	16	-	-	TRBV12-5	CASGWAHGGGYNEQFF
TRBJ1-6	13	-	TRBD1	TRBV10-3	CAISGTANSPLHF
TRBJ2-2	14	-	TRBD2	TRBV19	CASSPSGNTGELFF
TRBJ2-1	15	-	-	TRBV5-6	CASSLASEFYNEQFF
TRBJ2-3	15	once	TRBD1	TRBV7-2	CASSSRRGQADTQYF
TRBJ2-4	15	-	-	TRBV25-1	CASSEYGGRGNIQYF
TRBJ1-5	15	once	TRBD1	TRBV5-1	CASSPQGASNQPQHF
TRBJ1-2	13	-	-	TRBV19	CASSISPNYGYTF
TRBJ2-7	14	-	-	TRBV2	CASLNLGTSYEQYF
TRBJ2-6	15	-	-	TRBV10-2	CASSVLRSGANVLTF
TRBJ1-1	14	-	-	TRBV5-1	CASSLGQVNTEAFF
TRBJ1-5	14	-	TRBD1	TRBV19	CASNIGQGAQPQHF
TRBJ2-6	16	-	-	TRBV19	CASSLGFLSGANVLTF
TRBJ1-1	16	-	-	TRBV7-9	CASSFLAGVGGTEAFF
TRBJ1-5	15	-	-	TRBV19	CASSISGRVPQPQHF
TRBJ1-4	16	-	-	TRBV4-1	CASSQDGAGGGEKLFF
TRBJ2-1	16	-	TRBD2	TRBV11-1	CASRVSSGTRGHEQFF
TRBJ1-6	14	-	-	TRBV5-8	CASSSDTYNSPLHF
TRBJ1-5	14	-	-	TRBV18	CASSVPGGNQPQHF
TRBJ1-6	16	-	TRBD1	TRBV9	CASSVRRDRDNSPLHF
TRBJ2-2	11	-	-	TRBV29-1	CSVTETGELFF
TRBJ1-5	16	once	-	TRBV19	CASSIPGQNSNQPQHF
TRBJ2-3	17	-	-	TRBV9	CASSSSLRGANTDTQYF
TRBJ2-5	12	-	-	TRBV28	CASSLYRDEQYF